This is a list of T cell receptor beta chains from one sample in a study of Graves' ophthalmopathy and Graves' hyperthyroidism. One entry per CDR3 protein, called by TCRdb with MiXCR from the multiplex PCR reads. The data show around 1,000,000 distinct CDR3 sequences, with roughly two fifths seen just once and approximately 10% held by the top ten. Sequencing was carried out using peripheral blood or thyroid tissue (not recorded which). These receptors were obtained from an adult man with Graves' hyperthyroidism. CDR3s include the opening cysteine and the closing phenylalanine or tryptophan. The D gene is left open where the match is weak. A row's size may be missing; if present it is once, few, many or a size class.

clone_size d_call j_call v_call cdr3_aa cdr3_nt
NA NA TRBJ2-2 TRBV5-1 CASSPGHLTTGELFF TGCGCCAGCAGCCCCGGACACCTAACCACCGGGGAGCTGTTTTTT
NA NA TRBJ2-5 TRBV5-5 CASSFRREPILETQYF TGTGCCAGCAGCTTTCGACGGGAGCCGATTTTAGAGACCCAGTACTTC
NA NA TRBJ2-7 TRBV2 CATGPLNYEQYF TGTGCCACGGGACCGTTAAACTACGAGCAGTACTTC
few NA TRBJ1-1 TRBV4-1 CASSQVRERGAEAFF TGCGCCAGCAGCCAAGTCAGGGAGAGGGGGGCTGAAGCTTTCTTT
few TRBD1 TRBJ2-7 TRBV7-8 CASSDRQGPHEQYF TGTGCCAGCAGCGACCGACAGGGCCCCCACGAGCAGTACTTC
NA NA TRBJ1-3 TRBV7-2 CASSTSLTDAIYF TGTGCCAGCAGCACCAGCCTGACGGACGCCATATATTTT
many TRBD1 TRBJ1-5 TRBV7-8 CASSLADREGQPQHF TGTGCCAGCAGCTTAGCAGACAGGGAGGGTCAGCCCCAGCATTTT
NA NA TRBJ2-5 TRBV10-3 CAISEGAGGETQYF TGTGCCATCAGTGAGGGGGCAGGAGGGGAGACCCAGTACTTC
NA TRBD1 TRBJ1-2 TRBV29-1 CSVDGGRASRDRGNYGYTF TGCAGCGTTGATGGCGGGAGGGCCTCCCGGGACAGGGGTAACTATGGCTACACCTTC
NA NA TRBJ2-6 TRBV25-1 CACSAKADRFPFSGANVLTF TGTGCCTGCAGTGCTAAGGCTGACAGGTTCCCTTTCTCTGGGGCCAACGTCCTGACTTTC
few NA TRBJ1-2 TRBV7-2 CASSLWGGGPYGYTF TGTGCCAGCAGCCTCTGGGGCGGGGGCCCTTATGGCTACACCTTC
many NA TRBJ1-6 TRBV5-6 CASSLFGSPLHF TGTGCCAGCAGCTTGTTCGGTTCACCCCTCCACTTT
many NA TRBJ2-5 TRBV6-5 CASSYSPGVKTQYF TGTGCCAGCAGTTACTCGCCAGGGGTGAAGACCCAGTACTTC
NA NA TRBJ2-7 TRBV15 CASRPERTVSPEQYF TGTGCCAGCAGGCCGGAACGGACGGTCTCACCCGAGCAGTACTTC
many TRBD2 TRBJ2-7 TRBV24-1 CATSETSGRSYEQYF TGTGCCACCAGTGAAACTAGCGGGCGGTCCTACGAGCAGTACTTC
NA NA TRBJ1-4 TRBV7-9 CASSLSGRSLFF TGTGCCAGCAGCTTATCGGGACGCAGCCTGTTTTTT
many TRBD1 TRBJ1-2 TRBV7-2 CASSFSSGGSPYGYTF TGTGCCAGCAGCTTTAGCTCAGGGGGCTCGCCCTATGGCTACACCTTC
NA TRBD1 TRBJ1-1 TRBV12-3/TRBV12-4 CASSGQGVTEAFF TGTGCCAGCAGCGGACAGGGGGTCACTGAAGCTTTCTTT
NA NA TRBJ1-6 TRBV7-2 CASSLGSVNSPLHF TGTGCCAGCAGCTTAGGGAGCGTTAATTCACCCCTCCACTTT
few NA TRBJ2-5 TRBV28 CASSQKNGYQETQYF TGTGCCAGCAGTCAAAAGAACGGGTACCAAGAGACCCAGTACTTC
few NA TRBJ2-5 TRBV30 CAWSGETQYF TGTGCCTGGAGTGGGGAGACCCAGTACTTC
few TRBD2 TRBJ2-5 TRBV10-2 CASSYQGLAGGPGETQYF TGTGCCAGCAGTTATCAAGGACTAGCGGGAGGGCCGGGGGAGACCCAGTACTTC
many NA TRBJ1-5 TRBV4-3 CASSPGWERDQPQHF TGCGCCAGCAGCCCAGGATGGGAGAGAGATCAGCCCCAGCATTTT
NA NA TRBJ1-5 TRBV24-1 CATSGVSVGGGNQPQHF TGTGCCACCAGTGGAGTGTCGGTGGGGGGAGGCAATCAGCCCCAGCATTTT
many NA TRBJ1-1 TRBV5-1 CASSLARGGTEAFF TGCGCCAGCAGCTTGGCCAGGGGAGGGACTGAAGCTTTCTTT
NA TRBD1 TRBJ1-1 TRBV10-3 CAISPNRGRRHTEAFF TGTGCCATCAGTCCAAACAGGGGACGTAGGCACACTGAAGCTTTCTTT
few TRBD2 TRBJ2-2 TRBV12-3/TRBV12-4 CASRRTSSTGELFF TGTGCCAGCAGACGGACTAGCTCCACCGGGGAGCTGTTTTTT
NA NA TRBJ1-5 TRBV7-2 CASSLRGIYSNQPQHF TGTGCCAGCAGCTTAAGAGGGATCTATAGCAATCAGCCCCAGCATTTT
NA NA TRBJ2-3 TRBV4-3 CASSQDRLWADTQYF TGCGCCAGCAGCCAAGATCGCTTATGGGCAGATACGCAGTATTTT
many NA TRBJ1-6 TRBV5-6 CASEGAGNSPLHF TGTGCCAGCGAAGGGGCGGGGAATTCACCCCTCCACTTT
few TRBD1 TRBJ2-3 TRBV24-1 CATSDLGTASTDTQYF TGTGCCACCAGTGATTTGGGGACAGCTAGCACAGATACGCAGTATTTT
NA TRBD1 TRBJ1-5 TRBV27 CASSLSGQGYNQPQHF TGTGCCAGCAGTTTATCTGGACAGGGGTATAATCAGCCCCAGCATTTT
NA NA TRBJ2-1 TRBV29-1 CSGGGLATYNEQFF TGCAGCGGGGGGGGGCTAGCGACATACAATGAGCAGTTCTTC
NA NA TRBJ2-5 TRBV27 CASSSPGRVETQYF TGTGCCAGCAGTTCCCCTGGCAGAGTAGAGACCCAGTACTTC
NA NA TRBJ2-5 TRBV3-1 CASSPFRENVRETQYF TGTGCCAGCAGCCCTTTCCGAGAGAATGTGAGGGAGACCCAGTACTTC
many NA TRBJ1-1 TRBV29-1 CSVSTVGAFF TGCAGCGTTAGCACAGTAGGAGCTTTCTTT
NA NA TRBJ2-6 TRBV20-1 CSAREHGNSGANVLTF TGCAGTGCTAGGGAACACGGTAACTCTGGGGCCAACGTCCTGACTTTC
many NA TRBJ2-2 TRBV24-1 CATSDLDRTGELFF TGTGCCACCAGTGATTTAGACCGAACCGGGGAGCTGTTTTTT
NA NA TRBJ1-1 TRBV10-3 CATRYREAFF TGTGCCACGAGGTACCGGGAAGCTTTCTTT
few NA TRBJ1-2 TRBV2 CASSDQEYGYTF TGTGCCAGCAGTGACCAGGAGTATGGCTACACCTTC
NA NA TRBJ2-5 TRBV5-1 CASSLPDYETQYF TGCGCCAGCAGCTTGCCGGATTACGAGACCCAGTACTTC